This TCR beta chain stems from a study of blood T cells in healthy people across ages. Findings of the study overall: Both naive CD4+ cell counts and diversity were greater in long-lived donors than in aged donors.

A word on this clonotype: Its antigen remains unidentified.

CDR1 is SGHVS, CDR2 FQNEAQ, per germline. There are 14 residues in the CDR3. The use of a sample-barcoded 5' primer and a J-beta primer mix characterized a second PCR of roughly 6 to 11 cycles. MiXCR was run by TCRdb on the 5' RACE reads, yielding one entry per CDR3 protein. This sample has approximately 800,000 distinct CDR3 sequences; about 45% occur once, and the top ten carry around a sixth. The sample, about 9.2 milliliters of peripheral blood, was drawn from each donor. A minimum of 5 micrograms of total RNA was extracted per sample. Specimen: blood. This chain links TRBV7-8 with TRBJ2-4, with D hard to call. The J call is uncertain, as TRBJ2-7 better fits the DNA end. The receptor was isolated from a man older than 75 in good health. The CDR3 sequence is CASSLEGSSFEQYF. The CDR3 DNA sequence: TGTGCCAGCAGCTTAGAGGGCAGTAGCTTCGAGCAGTACTTC.